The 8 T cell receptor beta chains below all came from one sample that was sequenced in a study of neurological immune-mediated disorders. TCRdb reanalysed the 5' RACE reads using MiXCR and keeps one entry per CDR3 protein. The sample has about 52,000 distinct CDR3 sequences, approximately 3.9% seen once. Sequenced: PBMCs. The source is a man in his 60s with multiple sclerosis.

This chain's CDR3 is CASSAQGASNQPQHF. The CDR3 DNA reads as TGTGCCAGCAGTGCCCAGGGGGCGAGCAATCAGCCCCAGCATTTT. The rearrangement joins TRBV5-5 to TRBJ1-5; 8 bases map to TRBD1. Germline loops: CDR1 SGHKS, CDR2 YYEKEE (reference sequence). The junction had 5 bases not matched to a gene; V was cut back by 5 bases and J by 1 base. The CDR3 loop spans 15 amino acids. The complete variable domain, with remaining parts taken from reference TRBV5-5 and TRBJ1-5, reads DAGVTQSPTHLIKTRGQQVTLRCSPISGHKSVSWYQQVLGQGPQFIFQYYEKEERGRGNFPDRFSARQFPNYSSELNVNALLLGDSALYLCASSAQGASNQPQHFGDGTRLSIL.

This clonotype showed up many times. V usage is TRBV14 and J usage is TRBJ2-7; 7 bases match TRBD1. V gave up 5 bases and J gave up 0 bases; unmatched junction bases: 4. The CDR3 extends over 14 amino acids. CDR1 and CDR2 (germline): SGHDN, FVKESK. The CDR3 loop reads CASSWRTGSYEQYF. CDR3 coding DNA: TGTGCCAGCAGCTGGCGGACAGGCTCCTACGAGCAGTACTTC.

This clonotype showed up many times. CDR3 amino acids: CASSAPGGGTEAFF. CDR3 in DNA: TGTGCCAGCAGCGCCCCCGGGGGAGGAACTGAAGCTTTCTTT. V usage is TRBV9 and J usage is TRBJ1-1, with D maybe TRBD1 (5 bases). V dropped 3 bases and J dropped 5 bases, with 14 bases sitting between them. The CDR3 loop spans 14 amino acids. Germline loops: CDR1 SGDLS, CDR2 YYNGEE.

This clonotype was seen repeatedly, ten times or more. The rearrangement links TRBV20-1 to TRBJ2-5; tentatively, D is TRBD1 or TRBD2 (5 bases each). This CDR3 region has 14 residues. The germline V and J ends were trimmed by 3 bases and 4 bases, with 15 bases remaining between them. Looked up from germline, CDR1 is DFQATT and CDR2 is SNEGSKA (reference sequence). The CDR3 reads CSARGRTPTETQYF. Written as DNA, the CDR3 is TGCAGTGCTAGGGGGCGGACTCCCACAGAGACCCAGTACTTC.

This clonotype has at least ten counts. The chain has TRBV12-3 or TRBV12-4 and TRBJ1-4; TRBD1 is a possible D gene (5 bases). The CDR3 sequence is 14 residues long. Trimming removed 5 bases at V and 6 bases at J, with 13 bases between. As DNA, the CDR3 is TGTGCCAGCAGTCTCCCAGGGAAGGATGAAAAACTGTTTTTT. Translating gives CASSLPGKDEKLFF.

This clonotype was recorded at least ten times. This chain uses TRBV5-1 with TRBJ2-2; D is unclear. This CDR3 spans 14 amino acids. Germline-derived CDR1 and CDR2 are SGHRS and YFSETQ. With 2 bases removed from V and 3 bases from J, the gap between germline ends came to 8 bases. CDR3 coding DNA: TGCGCCAGCAGCTTAGAAGCCCACACCGGGGAGCTGTTTTTT. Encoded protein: CASSLEAHTGELFF.

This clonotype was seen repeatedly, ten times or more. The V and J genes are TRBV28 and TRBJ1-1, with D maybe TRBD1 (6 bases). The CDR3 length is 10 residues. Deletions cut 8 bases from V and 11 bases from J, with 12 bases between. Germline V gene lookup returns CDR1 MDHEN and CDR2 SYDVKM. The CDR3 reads CASGKGGAFF. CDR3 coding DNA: TGTGCCAGCGGAAAAGGGGGGGCTTTCTTT.

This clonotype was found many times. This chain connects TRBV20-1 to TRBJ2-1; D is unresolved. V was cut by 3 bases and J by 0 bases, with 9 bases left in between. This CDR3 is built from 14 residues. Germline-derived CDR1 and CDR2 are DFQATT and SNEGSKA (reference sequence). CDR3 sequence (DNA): TGCAGTGCTAGGGCTCCGAGCTCCTACAATGAGCAGTTCTTC. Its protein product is CSARAPSSYNEQFF.